The 10 T cell receptor beta chains below all came from one sample that was sequenced in a study of spatial heterogeneity in lung cancer. From the 5' RACE reads, TCRdb called clonotypes with MiXCR, one entry per CDR3 protein. Among 8,100 or so distinct CDR3 sequences, about 5% were seen once, and the ten largest hold around two fifths. The sample's time point: sample taken at primary tumor resection. The input material, whole RNA from tumor, nontumor lung or frozen PBMC, was sequenced unsorted. Source: PBMCs, taken at surgery. The receptor source for this set is a male donor with early-stage non-small cell lung cancer.

Concerning this clonotype itself: A much larger clone differs from this one at a single base, so this may be a read error. The chain carries TRBV30 and TRBJ1-1, with D possibly being TRBD1 (5 bases). V lost 0 bases and J 0 bases, leaving 23 bases between the germline ends. The CDR3 has 19 amino acids. CDR1 is GTSNPN and CDR2 is SVGIG in the germline V gene (reference sequence). The CDR3 region is CAWSVLLVGGDTMNTEAFF. The CDR3 bases are TGTGCCTGGAGTGTACTTCTCGTGGGAGGGGATACCATGAACACTGAAGCTTTCTTT. Drawing the rest from reference TRBV30 and TRBJ1-1, the complete variable domain is SQTIHQWPATLVQPVGSPLSLECTVEGTSNPNLYWYRQAAGRGLQLLFYSVGIGQISSEVPQNLSASRPQDRQFILSSKKLLLSDSGFYLCAWSVLLVGGDTMNTEAFFGQGTRLTVV.

This clonotype occurred many times. The chain is built from TRBV4-2 and TRBJ2-1; 8 bases are shared with TRBD2. Unmatched junction bases numbered 8, after V lost 2 bases and J lost 2 bases. The CDR3 is 17 amino acids. Germline-derived CDR1 and CDR2 are LGHNA and YNFKEQ. In DNA form, the CDR3 reads TGTGCCAGCAGCCAATATGGGACCGGGGGGGCCTACAATGAGCAGTTCTTC. Its protein product is CASSQYGTGGAYNEQFF.

This clonotype appeared a few times. This rearrangement joins TRBV5-5 to TRBJ2-1, with 8 bases fitting TRBD1. CDR3 length: 14 amino acids. The ends lost 8 bases at V and 10 bases at J; junction bases unmatched: 14. Germline V lookup: CDR1 SGHKS, CDR2 YYEKEE (reference sequence). This CDR3 reads CASLWTGSDGEQFF. For the CDR3, the DNA is TGTGCCAGTCTCTGGACAGGGAGCGATGGAGAGCAGTTCTTC.

The chain uses TRBV25-1 and TRBJ2-1, with a tentative D call TRBD2 (5 bases). This CDR3 has 16 amino acids. Germline CDR1 and CDR2: MGHDK and SYGVNS. V lost 4 bases, J lost 1 base, and 14 bases lay in between. CDR3 region: CASSGDNRGSYNEQFF. CDR3 DNA sequence: TGTGCCAGCAGTGGAGACAACCGGGGATCCTACAATGAGCAGTTCTTC.

This clonotype appeared many times. The gene calls are TRBV27 and TRBJ2-1, with a tentative D call TRBD2 (6 bases). The CDR3 has 14 amino acids. V was shortened by 5 bases and J by 10 bases, with 18 bases between the two germline ends. CDR1 and CDR2 from the germline V gene are MNHEY and SMNVEV (reference sequence). For the CDR3, the DNA is TGTGCCAGCAGTCGCCTCACTAGCAGCGGGGAGCAGTTCTTC. Protein: CASSRLTSSGEQFF.

There are many counts of this clonotype. The chain uses TRBV7-9 and TRBJ2-6; possible D gene TRBD1, 5 bases. Germline V lookup: CDR1 SEHNR, CDR2 FQNEAQ (reference sequence). The V end was cut by 2 bases, the J end by 2 bases, with 16 bases between. The CDR3 has 18 residues. CDR3 loop: CASSLKGVRATGANVLTF. The CDR3, as DNA: TGTGCCAGCAGCTTAAAAGGGGTTCGGGCCACTGGGGCCAACGTCCTGACTTTC.

This clonotype has a handful of counts. The chain joins TRBV20-1 to TRBJ2-7; D call uncertain. This CDR3 is built from 14 residues. Germline values: CDR1 DFQATT, CDR2 SNEGSKA (reference sequence). Deletions cut 6 bases from V and 4 bases from J, with 19 bases between. The CDR3 DNA sequence: TGCAGTGCCGCCCCCCGCCCTCTAGGTTACGAGCAGTACTTC. Amino acid sequence: CSAAPRPLGYEQYF.

This rearrangement joins TRBV4-1 to TRBJ1-4; no firm D call. Trimming removed 0 bases at V and 4 bases at J, with 15 bases between. The CDR3 extends over 17 amino acids. Germline lookup yields CDR1 MGHRA and CDR2 YSYEKL. CDR3 in DNA: TGCGCCAGCAGCCAAGAAATCGGCACAGTGAATAATGAAAAACTGTTTTTT. This sequence encodes CASSQEIGTVNNEKLFF.

This clonotype was counted ten times or more. DNA for the CDR3: TGTGCCAGCAGTTACGTCGTCGGGGACACTGAAGCTTTCTTT. Protein product: CASSYVVGDTEAFF. The chain recombines TRBV6-2 or TRBV6-3 with TRBJ1-1; D is uncertain. This CDR3 is built from 14 residues. Germline CDR1 is MNHEY and CDR2 is SVGEGT. Trimming stripped 2 bases from V and 3 bases from J, with 10 bases between.

CDR3 loop: CASSQGWFPSGSRQTQYF. DNA of the CDR3: TGCGCCAGCAGCCAAGGTTGGTTCCCTAGCGGGAGTCGGCAGACCCAGTACTTC. This chain joins TRBV23-1 and TRBJ2-5, with TRBD2 matching 10 bases. TRBV23-1 is flagged as an ORF with uncertain function. The ends lost 6 bases at V and 6 bases at J; junction bases unmatched: 19. The CDR3 runs to 18 residues.